This T cell receptor beta chain was captured in a study of Graves' ophthalmopathy and Graves' hyperthyroidism. General study results and limits: Stable hyperthyroidism and ophthalmopathy were told apart by a 13-signature model, which achieved 87.88% sensitivity and 81.08% specificity.

RNA transcripts were the template, and TCR beta CDR3 regions were amplified from them. HTBI primers were used in a first-round RT-PCR, which preceded a second-round multiplex PCR. TCRdb reprocessed the multiplex PCR reads with MiXCR, giving one entry per CDR3 protein. The sample lists a few hundred thousand distinct CDR3 sequences; under 25% were seen once. As for this clonotype: No antigen is known for it.

The study excluded patients with other autoimmune diseases, uncontrolled infections, pregnancy or lactation. The TCR sequence derives from a woman aged 18-35 years with stable Graves' hyperthyroidism. Specimen: peripheral blood.

The CDR3 DNA reads TGTGCCAGCTCACCATCGATTGGGGTGAGTGAAGCTTTCTTT. Translation: CASSPSIGVSEAFF. V gene TRBV18 combines with J gene TRBJ1-1; D call uncertain. Trimming cost V 2 bases and J 7 bases, with 14 bases left between them. CDR1 and CDR2 (germline): KGHSH, LQKENI. The CDR3 is 14 amino acids.